Presented here are 15 T cell receptor beta chains from one specimen sequenced in a study of T cells in Graves' hyperthyroidism and ophthalmopathy. The source material, RNA transcripts, was used to amplify TCR beta CDR3 regions. HTBI primers were employed in a first-round RT-PCR of the TCR CDR3. MiXCR, run by TCRdb on the multiplex PCR reads, gives a single entry per CDR3 protein. Here the sample spans a few hundred thousand distinct CDR3 sequences, roughly 25% being singletons. The sequencing input was blood. These receptors all come from a man in his forties or fifties with Graves' hyperthyroidism.

At least ten counts were recorded for this clonotype. The chain is built from TRBV24-1 and TRBJ2-7; 9 positions agree with TRBD1. J was trimmed by 3 bases and V by 2 bases; bases with no gene match: 7. Germline CDR1 is KGHDR and CDR2 is SFDVKD. The CDR3 consists of 16 residues. CDR3 residues: CATSDSSDRGRYEQYF. For the CDR3, the DNA is TGTGCCACCAGTGATTCTTCGGACAGGGGCCGCTACGAGCAGTACTTC.

This clonotype occurred a few times. J is TRBJ1-2 and V is TRBV6-1; D is unclear. The CDR3 consists of 13 residues. The V end was cut by 7 bases, the J end by 4 bases, with 13 bases between. Looked up from germline, CDR1 is MNHNS and CDR2 is SASEGT. CDR3 nucleotides: TGTGCCAGCATGCCCCAAGCGGGCTATGGCTACACCTTC. Its translation is CASMPQAGYGYTF.

This clonotype was seen more than once but under ten times. The V and J genes are TRBV28 and TRBJ2-7; 7 nucleotides line up with TRBD1. CDR1 and CDR2 (germline): MDHEN, SYDVKM. Trimming removed 3 bases from V and 4 bases from J; junction bases left unmatched: 3. The CDR3 contains 13 residues. CDR3 DNA sequence: TGTGCCAGCAGTTTGGGACAGCGATACGAGCAGTACTTC. It encodes CASSLGQRYEQYF. The variable domain in full, with the rest retrieved from reference TRBV28 and TRBJ2-7, is DVKVTQSSRYLVKRTGEKVFLECVQDMDHENMFWYRQDPGLGLRLIYFSYDVKMKEKGDIPEGYSVSREKKERFSLILESASTNQTSMYLCASSLGQRYEQYFGPGTRLTVT.

The chain recombines TRBV12-3 or TRBV12-4 with TRBJ2-5; the D gene is possibly TRBD2 (6 bases). The CDR3 runs to 14 residues. V was clipped by 1 base and J by 5 bases, with 11 bases between them. For the CDR3, the DNA is TGTGCCAGCAGTTTAGGGGGAGGTGGCGAGACCCAGTACTTC. It codes for CASSLGGGGETQYF.

The chain couples TRBV6-2 or TRBV6-3 to TRBJ1-3, with D tentatively TRBD1 (5 bases). Between the trimmed V and J ends, which lost 6 bases and 4 bases, there was a span of 19 bases. The CDR3 sequence is 16 residues long. Germline CDR1 is MNHEY and CDR2 is SVGEGT. The DNA of the CDR3 is TGTGCCAGCAGACCAACCGGGACGTTGGCAGGAAACACCATATATTTT. This encodes CASRPTGTLAGNTIYF.

This clonotype turned up a few times. The rearrangement uses TRBV5-1 and TRBJ1-2; the match to TRBD1 covers 7 bases. This CDR3 spans 14 amino acids. CDR1 SGHRS and CDR2 YFSETQ come from the germline V gene. V was clipped by 0 bases and J by 5 bases; unmatched bases: 4. For the CDR3, the DNA is TGCGCCAGCAGCTTGGAAGGACAGGAGTATGGCTACACCTTC. It encodes CASSLEGQEYGYTF. Complete variable domain (other parts from reference TRBV5-1 and TRBJ1-2): KAGVTQTPRYLIKTRGQQVTLSCSPISGHRSVSWYQQTPGQGLQFLFEYFSETQRNKGNFPGRFSGRQFSNSRSEMNVSTLELGDSALYLCASSLEGQEYGYTFGSGTRLTVV.

V gene TRBV6-1 combines with J gene TRBJ1-4, with D perhaps matching TRBD1 (5 bases). The CDR3 has 15 residues. Trimming took off 0 bases at V and 4 bases at J, with 9 bases between the two ends. The germline gives CDR1 MNHNS, CDR2 SASEGT. The CDR3 sequence is CASSEAGGGNEKLFF. CDR3 in DNA: TGTGCCAGCAGTGAAGCAGGCGGGGGTAATGAAAAACTGTTTTTT.

The J gene is TRBJ2-1, the V gene TRBV7-2, with 7 positions matching TRBD2. Germline-derived CDR1 and CDR2 are SGHTA and FQGNSA. This CDR3 has 12 residues. V shed 0 bases and J 15 bases; nucleotides not matched to a gene: 5. CDR3: CASSLAGGSPFF. The CDR3 DNA reads TGTGCCAGCAGCTTAGCCGGCGGGAGCCCGTTCTTC.

This clonotype has a handful of counts. The V gene is TRBV2, the J gene TRBJ2-1; TRBD2 agrees at 11 bases. Germline-derived CDR1 and CDR2 are SNHLY and FYNNEI. V was clipped by 1 base and J by 13 bases; unmatched bases: 3. The CDR3 totals 13 residues. The DNA of the CDR3 is TGTGCCAGCAGTGAAGGGGGACTAGCGGTACAGTTCTTC. Residues: CASSEGGLAVQFF.

The V call is TRBV11-2, the J call TRBJ2-7; maybe TRBD1 (7 bases). The CDR3 extends over 15 amino acids. Trimming left V 3 bases short and J 2 bases short, with 14 bases between. Germline CDR1 SGHAT, CDR2 FQNNGV. CDR3 region: CASSLEGALAYEQYF. For the CDR3, the DNA is TGTGCCAGCAGCTTGGAGGGGGCCCTCGCCTACGAGCAGTACTTC.

The V and J genes are TRBV6-5 and TRBJ1-1; tentatively, D is TRBD1 (6 bases). CDR3 size: 16 residues. The V gene lost 0 bases and the J gene lost 1 base, with 12 bases spanning the gap. Germline V gives CDR1 MNHEY, CDR2 SVGAGI. CDR3 residues: CASSYSHGGENTEAFF. Here the CDR3 DNA reads TGTGCCAGCAGTTACTCGCATGGGGGCGAGAACACTGAAGCTTTCTTT.

To note about this clonotype: One end of the junction is discordant with germline, which a read error may explain. This chain links TRBV11-2 with TRBJ2-1; TRBD2 aligns across 8 bases. The CDR3 runs 18 residues. Germline CDR1 reads SGHAT; CDR2 reads FQNNGV. DNA of the CDR3: TGTGCCAGTAGCTTAGATGGCACCGGGACTAGCTCCTACAATGAGCAGTTCTTC. Residues: CASSLDGTGTSSYNEQFF.

This clonotype was picked up many times. This sequence joins TRBV7-9 and TRBJ2-7; 15 bases fit TRBD2. The junction had 6 bases not matched to a gene; V was cut back by 4 bases and J by 5 bases. This CDR3 region has 16 residues. CDR1 and CDR2 from the germline V gene are SEHNR and FQNEAQ (reference sequence). The CDR3, as DNA: TGTGCCAGCAGCTCCCGGACTAGCGGGAGGGCCAACGAGCAGTACTTC. Amino acids: CASSSRTSGRANEQYF.

The V and J genes are TRBV28 and TRBJ1-2, with D maybe TRBD1 (5 bases). The CDR3 is 16 amino acids. V was clipped by 2 bases and J by 6 bases, with 19 bases between them. Germline values: CDR1 MDHEN, CDR2 SYDVKM. DNA for the CDR3: TGTGCCAGCAGTTTAGCAGCCGGGACTTACCGCGATGGCTACACCTTC. This gives the protein CASSLAAGTYRDGYTF.

This clonotype was found many times. The chain couples TRBV5-4 to TRBJ1-6; unclear D gene. Trimming left V 1 base short and J 4 bases short, with 0 bases between. This CDR3 is built from 12 residues. CDR1 is SGHNT and CDR2 is YYREEE in the germline V gene (reference sequence). CDR3 loop: CASSLYNSPLHF. CDR3 bases: TGTGCCAGCAGCTTGTATAATTCACCCCTCCACTTT.